The 5 T cell receptor beta chains below were found in one sample sequenced in a study of cytomegalovirus exposure and HLA in healthy donors. Use of 60 Vbeta and 13 Jbeta primers characterized the PCR. Clones were sequenced by immunoSEQ multiplex PCR, and TCRdb holds only the in-frame ones, with some missing. This table holds roughly 20,000 clones, around 80% found once. Sequencing input: PBMCs. The receptors stem from a human donor in good health.

In its sample, this clone was seen a few times. The chain combines TRBV19 with TRBJ1-3; no definite D call. Trimming stripped 5 bases from V and 0 bases from J, with 17 bases between. Germline V gives CDR1 LNHDA, CDR2 SQIVND (reference sequence). CDR3 length: 17 residues. CDR3 in amino acids: CASSGVSASDSGNTIYF. The CDR3 bases are TGTGCCAGTAGTGGAGTTTCGGCGTCCGACTCTGGAAACACCATATATTTT.

This clone is a singleton in its sample. The CDR3: CASRTTGTATYSPLHF. As DNA, the CDR3 is TGTGCCAGTAGAACTACCGGGACAGCGACGTATTCACCCCTCCACTTT. The chain has TRBV19 and TRBJ1-6; 7 positions agree with TRBD1. Trimming cost V 6 bases and J 8 bases; bases outside gene matches: 13. Germline CDR1 and CDR2: LNHDA and SQIVND (reference sequence). The CDR3 covers 16 residues.

The CDR3: CASSMGELAGNEQFF. The CDR3 DNA follows: TGTGCCAGTAGTATGGGGGAACTAGCGGGCAATGAGCAGTTCTTC. The chain carries TRBV19 and TRBJ2-1, with 9 bases matching TRBD2. Trimming took 3 bases from V and 6 from J; bases not matched to a gene: 6. Germline values: CDR1 LNHDA, CDR2 SQIVND (reference sequence). There are 15 residues in the CDR3.

V usage is TRBV7-9 and J usage is TRBJ2-2; perhaps TRBD1 as D (6 bases). The CDR3 has 14 residues. Trimming shortened V by 6 bases and J by 7 bases, and 15 bases separated the two germline ends. Germline CDR1 is SEHNR and CDR2 is FQNEAQ (reference sequence). The CDR3 here is CASRSTTGGGELFF. CDR3 nucleotide sequence: TGTGCCAGCAGATCCACGACAGGTGGCGGGGAGCTGTTTTTT. Drawing the rest from reference TRBV7-9 and TRBJ2-2, the complete variable domain is DTGVSQNPRHKITKRGQNVTFRCDPISEHNRLYWYRQTLGQGPEFLTYFQNEAQLEKSRLLSDRFSAERPKGSFSTLEIQRTEQGDSAMYLCASRSTTGGGELFFGEGSRLTVL.

The gene calls are TRBV7-2 and TRBJ2-5; 7 positions agree with TRBD1. The DNA end lines up better with TRBJ2-7; the J call may be wrong. Per the germline V gene, CDR1 is SGHTA and CDR2 is FQGNSA. The CDR3 is 15 residues long. The CDR3 region is CASSLPLGQVYEQYF. In nucleotides, the CDR3 is TGTGCCAGCAGCTTACCCCTAGGACAGGTCTACGAGCAGTACTTC.